One and the same sample provided the 14 T cell receptor beta chains below, sequenced in a study of T cells in Graves' hyperthyroidism and ophthalmopathy. The TCR beta CDR3 regions underwent amplification using RNA transcripts as the source. The study used the HTBI primer set for a first-round RT-PCR of the TCR CDR3. TCRdb called the multiplex PCR reads again in MiXCR, with one record for every CDR3 protein. The repertoire has around 400,000 distinct CDR3 sequences, approximately 13% of them found once; the top ten carry 9.2%. The sample was blood. Receptors originate from a woman younger than 30 with Graves' hyperthyroidism.

This clonotype appeared many times. The chain links TRBV5-1 to TRBJ2-7; D is tentatively TRBD1 or TRBD2 (7 bases each). Germline lookup yields CDR1 SGHRS and CDR2 YFSETQ. This CDR3 spans 15 amino acids. Trimming stripped 5 bases from V and 9 bases from J, with 24 bases between. The CDR3 nucleotides read TGCGCCAGCAGGACCGGGGGGACAGAGCCTACCGGGCAGTACTTC. It yields the protein CASRTGGTEPTGQYF.

Many counts were recorded for this clonotype. The CDR3 loop reads CAIGKLGVYNEQFF. CDR3 bases: TGTGCCATCGGCAAATTGGGGGTCTACAATGAGCAGTTCTTC. V and J are TRBV10-3 and TRBJ2-1; the D gene could be TRBD1 or TRBD2 (5 bases each). This CDR3 has 14 amino acids. Per germline, CDR1 ENHRY and CDR2 SYGVKD. Between the trimmed V and J ends, which lost 8 bases and 3 bases, there was a span of 14 bases.

This clonotype was recorded a few times. This sequence joins TRBV7-9 and TRBJ2-7; a possible D gene is TRBD1 (6 bases). CDR3 length: 16 residues. Per germline, CDR1 SEHNR and CDR2 FQNEAQ (reference sequence). The V gene lost 5 bases and the J gene lost 2 bases, with 19 bases spanning the gap. The CDR3: CASSAATGTPTYEQYF. The CDR3 DNA follows: TGTGCCAGCAGCGCAGCAACAGGGACCCCTACCTACGAGCAGTACTTC.

This clonotype was recorded at least ten times. The chain uses TRBV12-3 or TRBV12-4 and TRBJ2-1; 8 positions agree with TRBD2. V lost 7 bases and J lost 8; bases outside the gene matches: 4. The CDR3 runs to 12 residues. The CDR3 nucleotides read TGTGCCAGCAACTCCGGGGGGGATGAGCAGTTCTTC. Translation gives CASNSGGDEQFF.

This clonotype was observed at least ten times. The chain carries TRBV29-1 and TRBJ1-5, with D possibly matching TRBD1 (6 bases). The length of the CDR3 is 12 residues. The V end was cut by 7 bases, the J end by 4 bases, with 11 bases between. Germline V gives CDR1 SQVTM, CDR2 ANQGSEA. This CDR3 is CSAGGRNQPQHF. The CDR3 nucleotides are TGCAGCGCCGGGGGGCGGAATCAGCCCCAGCATTTT.

For this clonotype: A single base separates this from a much larger clone, so it may be a read error. Since the CDR3 does not end with the conserved phenylalanine or tryptophan, this likely comes from a read error. The chain combines TRBV20-1 with TRBJ2-7; D gene uncertain. In germline, CDR1 is DFQATT, CDR2 SNEGSKA (reference sequence). There are 12 residues in the CDR3. V was clipped by 4 bases and J by 1 base, with 8 bases between them. Here the CDR3 DNA reads TGCAGTGCTACCCGACTGTCCTACGAGCAGTACCTC. Translated, it gives CSATRLSYEQYL.

V gene TRBV19 combines with J gene TRBJ1-1, with 8 bases that match TRBD1. J lost 4 bases, V lost 3 bases, and 4 bases had no gene match. The germline CDR1 and CDR2 sequences are LNHDA and SQIVND (reference sequence). There are 14 residues in the CDR3. CDR3 residues: CASSIFQGATEAFF. The CDR3 bases are TGTGCCAGTAGTATCTTCCAGGGGGCCACTGAAGCTTTCTTT.

This clonotype was seen ten or more times. The chain couples TRBV14 to TRBJ2-1, with 13 positions matching TRBD2. This CDR3 is built from 15 residues. In germline, CDR1 is SGHDN, CDR2 FVKESK. V was pared by 5 bases and J by 7 bases, with 5 bases of the junction left unmatched. CDR3 sequence: CASSTSGRAGNEQFF. Written as DNA, the CDR3 is TGTGCCAGCAGCACTAGCGGGAGGGCAGGGAATGAGCAGTTCTTC.

The sample holds many counts of this clonotype. J is TRBJ2-7 and V is TRBV20-1; 11 bases agree with TRBD2. There are 14 residues in the CDR3. Trimming at V came to 2 bases and at J to 2 bases, leaving 2 bases not matched to a gene. CDR1 and CDR2 (germline): DFQATT, SNEGSKA (reference sequence). CDR3 sequence (DNA): TGCAGTGCTAGAATGACTAGCGGGGCCTACGAGCAGTACTTC. This sequence encodes CSARMTSGAYEQYF.

This clonotype was recorded a few times. The chain has TRBV25-1 and TRBJ2-2; possible D gene TRBD1, 6 bases. The CDR3 runs 16 residues. In germline, CDR1 is MGHDK, CDR2 SYGVNS. Trimming pared 5 bases from V and 5 bases from J, leaving 18 bases between. The CDR3 protein is CASSSTGPTTTGELFF. CDR3 nucleotide sequence: TGTGCCAGCAGTTCCACAGGGCCAACGACTACCGGGGAGCTGTTTTTT.

This clonotype was recorded at least ten times. The chain combines TRBV6-2 or TRBV6-3 with TRBJ1-2, with TRBD1 identical over 10 bases. After removal of 5 bases from V and 0 bases from J, the junction contained 9 bases not matched to a gene. The germline V gene has CDR1 MNHEY and CDR2 SVGEGT. The CDR3 is 17 residues long. This CDR3 reads CASSPGTGALSNYGYTF. CDR3 in DNA: TGTGCCAGCAGTCCCGGGACAGGGGCTCTCTCTAACTATGGCTACACCTTC.

This chain links TRBV14 with TRBJ2-7; D is perhaps TRBD1 (5 bases). This CDR3 is built from 15 residues. Germline V lookup: CDR1 SGHDN, CDR2 FVKESK. Trimming pared 1 base from V and 0 bases from J, leaving 10 bases between. The CDR3 loop is CASSQVSGYSYEQYF. CDR3 DNA: TGTGCCAGCAGCCAAGTTTCAGGGTACTCCTACGAGCAGTACTTC. Complete variable domain (other parts from reference TRBV14 and TRBJ2-7): EAGVTQFPSHSVIEKGQTVTLRCDPISGHDNLYWYRRVMGKEIKFLLHFVKESKQDESGMPNNRFLAERTGGTYSTLKVQPAELEDSGVYFCASSQVSGYSYEQYFGPGTRLTVT.

The table lists this clonotype with many counts. The chain employs TRBV12-3 or TRBV12-4 and TRBJ1-2; TRBD1 matches 9 bases. The CDR3 contains 15 residues. V was clipped by 6 bases and J by 4 bases; unmatched bases: 9. The CDR3 is CASRQGATPLYGYTF. For the CDR3, the DNA is TGTGCCAGCAGACAGGGGGCGACCCCACTCTATGGCTACACCTTC.

The rearrangement uses TRBV4-1 and TRBJ1-3; D gene ambiguous. Between the trimmed V and J ends, which lost 3 bases and 0 bases, there was a span of 12 bases. The germline V gene has CDR1 MGHRA and CDR2 YSYEKL. The CDR3 totals 16 residues. The CDR3 sequence: CASSHPARNSGNTIYF. The DNA for the CDR3 is TGCGCCAGCAGCCATCCCGCCCGTAACTCTGGAAACACCATATATTTT.